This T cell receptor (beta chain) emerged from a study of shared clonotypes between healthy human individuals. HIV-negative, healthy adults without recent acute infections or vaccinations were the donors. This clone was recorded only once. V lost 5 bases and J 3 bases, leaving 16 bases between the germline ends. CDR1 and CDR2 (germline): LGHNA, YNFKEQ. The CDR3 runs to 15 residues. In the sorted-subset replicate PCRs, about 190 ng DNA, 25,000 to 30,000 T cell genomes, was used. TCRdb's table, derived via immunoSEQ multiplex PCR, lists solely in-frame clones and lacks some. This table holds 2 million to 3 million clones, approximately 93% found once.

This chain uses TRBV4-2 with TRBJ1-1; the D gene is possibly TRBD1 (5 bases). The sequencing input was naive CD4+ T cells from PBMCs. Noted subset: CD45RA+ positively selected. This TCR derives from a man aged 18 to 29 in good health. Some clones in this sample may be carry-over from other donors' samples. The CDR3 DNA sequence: TGTGCCAGCAGCGCCCGGAGGGGTCAGGACACTGAAGCTTTCTTT. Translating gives CASSARRGQDTEAFF.